The clone carrying this T cell receptor (beta chain) was seen only a few times. The sample originates from a study of shared clonotypes between healthy human individuals. The table came from immunoSEQ multiplex PCR; TCRdb's copy has only in-frame clones and leaves some out. The sample lists approximately 500,000 clones; 90% to 97% were seen once. The donors were adults (healthy and HIV-negative) with no recent acute infections or vaccinations. Each donor was a Caucasian adult residing in Nashville, Tennessee. Specimen: naive CD4+ T cells sorted from blood. The subset was: CD45RA+ positively selected. The receptor was derived from a woman aged 25 to 45 in good health.

CDR3 amino acids: CASSSGSRRVQYF. CDR3 sequence (DNA): TGTGCCAGCAGTTCGGGCAGCCGCAGGGTGCAGTACTTC. This chain uses TRBV28 with TRBJ2-7, with a weak D call TRBD1 (5 bases). Trimming removed 4 bases from V and 9 bases from J, with 16 bases in between. This CDR3 comprises 13 residues. Germline CDR1 and CDR2: MDHEN and SYDVKM.